One and the same sample provided the 2 T cell receptor beta chains below, sequenced in a study of monozygotic twins with inflammatory bowel disease. Each CDR3 protein gets one entry in TCRdb, which reprocessed the 5' RACE reads and gives no DNA. The sample has approximately 400,000 distinct CDR3 sequences. Sequencing was done on a sample of blood. The receptors shown here come from a human donor with ulcerative colitis or Crohn's disease, or a healthy co-twin of an affected twin (not recorded which).

The genes are TRBV5-6 and TRBJ2-7. Germline CDR1 and CDR2: SGHDT and YYEEEE. This CDR3 contains 13 residues. CDR3 amino acids: CASSMDRDYEQYF.

The chain has TRBV5-1 and TRBJ2-1; TCRdb picks TRBD2, but there is no DNA to check that call. The CDR3 length is 15 residues. CDR1 SGHRS and CDR2 YFSETQ come from the germline V gene. The CDR3 region is CASSKGLAPRDEQFF.